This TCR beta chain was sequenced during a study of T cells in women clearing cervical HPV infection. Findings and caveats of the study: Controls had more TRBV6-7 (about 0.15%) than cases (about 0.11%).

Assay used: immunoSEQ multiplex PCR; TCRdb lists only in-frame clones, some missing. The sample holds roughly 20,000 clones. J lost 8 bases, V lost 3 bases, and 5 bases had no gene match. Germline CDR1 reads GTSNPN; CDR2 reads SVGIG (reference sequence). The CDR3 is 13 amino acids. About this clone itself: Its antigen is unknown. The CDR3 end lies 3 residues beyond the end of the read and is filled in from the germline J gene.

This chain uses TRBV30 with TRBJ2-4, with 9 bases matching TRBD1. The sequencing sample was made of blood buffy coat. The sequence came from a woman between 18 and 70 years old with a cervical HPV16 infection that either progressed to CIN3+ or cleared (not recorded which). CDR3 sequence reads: CAWRGTGKYIQYF. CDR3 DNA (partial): TGTGCCTGGAGGGGGACAGGGAAATACATT.